This entry describes one T cell receptor beta chain. This CDR3 is built from 11 residues. Germline-derived CDR1 and CDR2 are MDHEN and SYDVKM. Trimming took off 9 bases at V and 3 bases at J, with 8 bases between the two ends. Some clones are missing from TCRdb's copy, which holds only in-frame ones; the method was immunoSEQ multiplex PCR. Of about 180,000 clones listed, 94% are singletons. These data belong to a study of control samples from healthy donors and cancer patients. This chain joins TRBV28 and TRBJ1-1; no firm D call. The TCR comes from a young woman in good health. Material: blood. The CDR3 here is CASFSYTEAFF. The CDR3 nucleotides are TGTGCCAGTTTTAGTTACACTGAAGCTTTCTTT.